Given below is one T cell receptor (beta chain) in context. The target antigen is unknown. A read error may account for a junction end that differs from germline. The data were produced by immunoSEQ multiplex PCR, yet TCRdb's version contains in-frame clones alone and is incomplete. The sample records tens of thousands of clones, almost 97% being singletons. The record originates from a study of cytomegalovirus exposure and HLA in healthy donors. Findings of the study overall: Reports indicated that the classifier achieved high specificity and sensitivity in diagnosing cytomegalovirus status. CMV antigen specificity was confirmed in vitro for a few CMV-associated chains.

Looked up from germline, CDR1 is MDHEN and CDR2 is SYDVKM. The CDR3 has 15 residues. The receptor was derived from a woman between 18 and 29 years old in good health and CMV-seronegative. The sample taken for sequencing was PBMCs. The chain recombines TRBV28 with TRBJ2-5; 16 bases fit TRBD2. CDR3 nucleotide sequence: TGTGCCAGCAGAACCCCCGGGGGACTAGCGGGGGGGTGGGACTTC. Translated: CASRTPGGLAGGWDF.